The TCR beta chain under discussion was sequenced for a study of T cells in Graves' hyperthyroidism and ophthalmopathy. RNA transcripts served as the template for amplifying TCR beta CDR3 regions. First-round RT-PCR of the TCR CDR3 relied on the HTBI primer set. TCRdb recomputed calls from the multiplex PCR reads with MiXCR, one row per CDR3 protein. The sample has around 350,000 distinct CDR3 sequences; approximately 17% are singletons. This clonotype came up a few times. CDR3 length: 15 amino acids. Trimming removed 0 bases from V and 4 bases from J, with 10 bases in between. Germline V gives CDR1 LGHDT, CDR2 YNNKEL (reference sequence).

The receptor's source is a woman aged 25 to 39 with Graves' hyperthyroidism that later progressed to Graves' ophthalmopathy. V gene TRBV3-1 combines with J gene TRBJ2-1; D call uncertain. Sequenced material: blood. Here the CDR3 reads CASSQDLTTYNEQFF. CDR3 in DNA: TGTGCCAGCAGCCAAGATCTAACAACATACAATGAGCAGTTCTTC.